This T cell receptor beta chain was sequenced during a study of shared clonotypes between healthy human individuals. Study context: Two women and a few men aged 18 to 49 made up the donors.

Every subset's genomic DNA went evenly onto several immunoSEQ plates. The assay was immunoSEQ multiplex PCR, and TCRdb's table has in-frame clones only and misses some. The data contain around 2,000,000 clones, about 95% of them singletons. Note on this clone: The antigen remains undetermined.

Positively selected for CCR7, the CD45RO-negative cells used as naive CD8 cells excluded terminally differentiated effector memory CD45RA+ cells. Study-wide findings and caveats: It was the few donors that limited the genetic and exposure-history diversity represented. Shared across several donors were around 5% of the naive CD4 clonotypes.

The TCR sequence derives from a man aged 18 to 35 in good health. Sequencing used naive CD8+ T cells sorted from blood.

CDR3 amino acids: CASSPAVYDYGYTF. The CDR3 DNA reads TGTGCCAGCAGTCCCGCCGTTTATGACTATGGCTACACCTTC. The V call is TRBV6-6, the J call TRBJ1-2, with D hard to call. The CDR3 contains 14 residues. Trimming removed 5 bases from V and 3 bases from J, with 13 bases in between. Germline lookup yields CDR1 MNHNY and CDR2 SVGAGI (reference sequence).